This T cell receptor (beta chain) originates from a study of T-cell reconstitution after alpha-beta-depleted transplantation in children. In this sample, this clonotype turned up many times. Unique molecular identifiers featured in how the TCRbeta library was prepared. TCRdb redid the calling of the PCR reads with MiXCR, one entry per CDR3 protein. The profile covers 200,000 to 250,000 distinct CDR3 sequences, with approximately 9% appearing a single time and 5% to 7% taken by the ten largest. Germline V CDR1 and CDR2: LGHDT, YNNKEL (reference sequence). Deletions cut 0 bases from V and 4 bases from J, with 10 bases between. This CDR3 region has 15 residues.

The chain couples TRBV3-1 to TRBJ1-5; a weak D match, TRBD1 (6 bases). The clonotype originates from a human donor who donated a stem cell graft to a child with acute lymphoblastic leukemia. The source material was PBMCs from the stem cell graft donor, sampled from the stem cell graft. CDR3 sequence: CASSQEQGRNQPQHF. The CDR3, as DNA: TGTGCCAGCAGCCAAGAACAGGGACGGAATCAGCCCCAGCATTTT.